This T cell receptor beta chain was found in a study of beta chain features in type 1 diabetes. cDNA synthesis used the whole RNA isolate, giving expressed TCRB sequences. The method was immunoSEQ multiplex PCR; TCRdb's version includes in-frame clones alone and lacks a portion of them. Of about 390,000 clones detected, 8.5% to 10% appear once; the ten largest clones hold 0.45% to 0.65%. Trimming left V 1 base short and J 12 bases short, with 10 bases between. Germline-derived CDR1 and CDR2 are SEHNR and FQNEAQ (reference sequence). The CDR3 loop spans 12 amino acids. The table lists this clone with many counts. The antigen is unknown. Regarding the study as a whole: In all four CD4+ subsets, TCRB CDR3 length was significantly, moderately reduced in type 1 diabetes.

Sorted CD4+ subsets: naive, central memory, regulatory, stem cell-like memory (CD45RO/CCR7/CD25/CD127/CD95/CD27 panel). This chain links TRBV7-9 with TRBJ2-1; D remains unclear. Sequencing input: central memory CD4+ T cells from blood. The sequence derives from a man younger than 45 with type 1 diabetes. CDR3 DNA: TGTGCCAGCAGCTTAGATTCGGCGATGCAGTTCTTC. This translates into CASSLDSAMQFF.